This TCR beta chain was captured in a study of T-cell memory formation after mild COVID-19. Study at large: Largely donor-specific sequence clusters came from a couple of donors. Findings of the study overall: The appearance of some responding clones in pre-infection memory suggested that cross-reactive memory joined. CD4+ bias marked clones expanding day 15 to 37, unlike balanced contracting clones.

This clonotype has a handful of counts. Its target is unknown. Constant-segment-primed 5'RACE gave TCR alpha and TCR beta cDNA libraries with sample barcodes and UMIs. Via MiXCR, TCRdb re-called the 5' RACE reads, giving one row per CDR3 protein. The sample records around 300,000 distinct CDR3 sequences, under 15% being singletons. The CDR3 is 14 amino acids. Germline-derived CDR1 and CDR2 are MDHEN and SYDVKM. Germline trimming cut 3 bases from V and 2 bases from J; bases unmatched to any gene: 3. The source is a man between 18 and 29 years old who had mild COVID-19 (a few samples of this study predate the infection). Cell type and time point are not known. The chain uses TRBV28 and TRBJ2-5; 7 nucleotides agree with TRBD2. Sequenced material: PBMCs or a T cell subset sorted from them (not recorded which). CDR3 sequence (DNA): TGTGCCAGCAGTTTGCCCGGGGGGCAAGAGACCCAGTACTTC. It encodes CASSLPGGQETQYF.